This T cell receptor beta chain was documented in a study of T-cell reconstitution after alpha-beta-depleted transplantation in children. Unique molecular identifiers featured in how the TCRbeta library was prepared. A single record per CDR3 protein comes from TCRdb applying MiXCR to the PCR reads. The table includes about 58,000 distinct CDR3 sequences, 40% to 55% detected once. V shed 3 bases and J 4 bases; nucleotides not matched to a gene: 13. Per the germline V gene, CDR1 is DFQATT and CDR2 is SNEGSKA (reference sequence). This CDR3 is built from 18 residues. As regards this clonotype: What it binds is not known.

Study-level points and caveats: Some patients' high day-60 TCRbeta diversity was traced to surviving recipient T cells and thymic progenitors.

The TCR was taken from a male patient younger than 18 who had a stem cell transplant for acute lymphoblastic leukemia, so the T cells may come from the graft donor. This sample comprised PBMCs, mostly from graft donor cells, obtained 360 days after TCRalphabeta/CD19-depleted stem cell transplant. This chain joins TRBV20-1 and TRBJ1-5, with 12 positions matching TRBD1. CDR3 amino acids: CSASRRDRGRRGNQPQHF. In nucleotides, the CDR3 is TGCAGTGCTAGCCGCCGGGACAGGGGGCGAAGGGGGAATCAGCCCCAGCATTTT.